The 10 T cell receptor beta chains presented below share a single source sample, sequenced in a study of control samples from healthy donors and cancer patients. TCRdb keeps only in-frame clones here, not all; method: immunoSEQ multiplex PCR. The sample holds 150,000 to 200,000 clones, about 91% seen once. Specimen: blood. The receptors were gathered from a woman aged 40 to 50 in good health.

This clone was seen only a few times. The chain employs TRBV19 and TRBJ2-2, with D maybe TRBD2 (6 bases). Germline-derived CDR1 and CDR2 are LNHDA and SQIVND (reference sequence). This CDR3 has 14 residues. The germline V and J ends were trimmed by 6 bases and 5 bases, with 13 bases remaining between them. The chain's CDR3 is CASRVNGGTGELFF. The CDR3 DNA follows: TGTGCCAGTAGAGTGAACGGGGGAACCGGGGAGCTGTTTTTT. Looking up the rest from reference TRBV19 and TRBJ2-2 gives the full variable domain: DGGITQSPKYLFRKEGQNVTLSCEQNLNHDAMYWYRQDPGQGLRLIYYSQIVNDFQKGDIAEGYSVSREKKESFPLTVTSAQKNPTAFYLCASRVNGGTGELFFGEGSRLTVL.

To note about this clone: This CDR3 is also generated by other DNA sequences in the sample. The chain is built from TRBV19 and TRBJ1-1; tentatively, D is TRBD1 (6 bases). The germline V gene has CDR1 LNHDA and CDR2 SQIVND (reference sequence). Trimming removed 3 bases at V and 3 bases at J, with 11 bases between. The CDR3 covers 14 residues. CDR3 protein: CASSIGQGYTEAFF. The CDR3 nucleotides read TGTGCCAGTAGTATTGGGCAGGGGTACACTGAAGCTTTCTTT.

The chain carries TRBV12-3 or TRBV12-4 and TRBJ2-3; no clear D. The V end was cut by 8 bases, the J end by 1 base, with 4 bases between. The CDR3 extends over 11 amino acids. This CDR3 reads CASRRTDTQYF. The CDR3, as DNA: TGTGCCAGCCGACGCACAGATACGCAGTATTTT.

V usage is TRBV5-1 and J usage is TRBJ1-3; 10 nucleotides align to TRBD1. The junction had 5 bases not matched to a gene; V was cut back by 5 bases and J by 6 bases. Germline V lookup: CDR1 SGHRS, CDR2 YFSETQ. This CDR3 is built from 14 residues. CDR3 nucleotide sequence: TGCGCCAGCAGGGCCGGGACAGGGGAAAACACCATATATTTT. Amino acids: CASRAGTGENTIYF.

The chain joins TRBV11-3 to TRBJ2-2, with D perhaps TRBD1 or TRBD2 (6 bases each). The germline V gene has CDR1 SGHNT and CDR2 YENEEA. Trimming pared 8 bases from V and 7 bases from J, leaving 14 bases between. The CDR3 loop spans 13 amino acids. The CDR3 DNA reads TGTGCCAGCGCGCCGGGGGCGAACGGGGAGCTGTTTTTT. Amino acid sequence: CASAPGANGELFF. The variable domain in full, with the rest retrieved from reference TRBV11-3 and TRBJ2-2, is EAGVVQSPRYKIIEKKQPVAFWCNPISGHNTLYWYLQNLGQGPELLIRYENEEAVDDSQLPKDRFSAERLKGVDSTLKIQPAELGDSAVYLCASAPGANGELFFGEGSRLTVL.

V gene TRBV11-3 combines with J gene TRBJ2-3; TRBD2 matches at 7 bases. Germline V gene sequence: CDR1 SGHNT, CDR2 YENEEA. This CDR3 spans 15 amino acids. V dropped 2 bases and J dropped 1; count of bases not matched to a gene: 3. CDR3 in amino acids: CASSLLSGGTDTQYF. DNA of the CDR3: TGTGCCAGCAGCTTATTAAGCGGGGGCACAGATACGCAGTATTTT.

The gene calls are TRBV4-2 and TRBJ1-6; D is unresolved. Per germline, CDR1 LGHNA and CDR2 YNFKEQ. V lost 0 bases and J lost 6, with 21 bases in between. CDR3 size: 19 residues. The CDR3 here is CASSQDRTVGARANSPLHF. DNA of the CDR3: TGTGCCAGCAGCCAAGATAGGACGGTAGGTGCCAGAGCTAATTCACCCCTCCACTTT.

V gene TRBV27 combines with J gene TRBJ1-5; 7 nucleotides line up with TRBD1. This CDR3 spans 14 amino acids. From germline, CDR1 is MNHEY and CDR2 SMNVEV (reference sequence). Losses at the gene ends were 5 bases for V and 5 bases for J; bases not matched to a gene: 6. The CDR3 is CASSPGTEDQPQHF. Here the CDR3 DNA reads TGTGCCAGCAGTCCGGGGACAGAAGATCAGCCCCAGCATTTT.

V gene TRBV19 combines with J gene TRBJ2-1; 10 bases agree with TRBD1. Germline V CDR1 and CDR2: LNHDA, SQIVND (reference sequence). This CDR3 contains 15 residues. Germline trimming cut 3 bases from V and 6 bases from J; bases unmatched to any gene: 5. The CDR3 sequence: CASSIGTGVFNEQFF. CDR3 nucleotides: TGTGCCAGTAGTATTGGGACAGGGGTTTTCAATGAGCAGTTCTTC.

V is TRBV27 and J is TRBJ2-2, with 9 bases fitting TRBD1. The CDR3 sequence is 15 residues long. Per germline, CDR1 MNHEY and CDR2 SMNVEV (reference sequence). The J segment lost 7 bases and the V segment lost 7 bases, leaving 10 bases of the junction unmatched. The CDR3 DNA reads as TGTGCCAGCAAGACAGGGGGAATTATTAGCGGGGAGCTGTTTTTT. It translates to CASKTGGIISGELFF.